A single sample is the source of the 21 T cell receptor beta chains below, sequenced in a study of CD8+ T cells in alopecia areata. RNA was extracted and reverse transcribed into cDNA as the sequencing template. Libraries were prepared by immunoSEQ multiplex PCR; TCRdb keeps only in-frame clonotypes and omits some of them. The table has 150,000 to 200,000 clones, 63% seen once. The specimen was CD4+ T cells sorted from blood, collected at week 0. These receptors were collected from a human donor with alopecia areata.

The gene calls are TRBV5-1 and TRBJ2-3, with 10 bases fitting TRBD2. Losses at the gene ends were 0 bases for V and 2 bases for J; bases not matched to a gene: 6. CDR3 length: 17 residues. Germline V gene data show CDR1 as SGHRS and CDR2 as YFSETQ. The CDR3 bases are TGCGCCAGCAGCTTGGCCCAGAGCGGGGGGGACACAGATACGCAGTATTTT. The encoded protein is CASSLAQSGGDTDTQYF.

This clone showed up just a few times. The genes are TRBV14 and TRBJ1-4, with no clear D. Looked up from germline, CDR1 is SGHDN and CDR2 is FVKESK. V was trimmed by 1 base and J by 8 bases, leaving 8 bases between them. The CDR3 runs 13 residues. The CDR3 region has the DNA TGTGCCAGCAGCCAAGTAGGGCAGGAAAAACTGTTTTTT. Encoded protein: CASSQVGQEKLFF.

V gene TRBV7-8 combines with J gene TRBJ1-4; D is unclear. V shed 4 bases and J shed 10 bases, with 16 bases lying between them. The CDR3 runs to 14 residues. Germline V gene sequence: CDR1 SGHVS, CDR2 FQNEAQ. As DNA, the CDR3 is TGTGCCAGCAGCTCGCAACCGGGCCGCGGAAAACTGTTTTTT. Translation: CASSSQPGRGKLFF.

This clone showed up just once. Other DNA sequences from this sample encode an identical CDR3 as well. The chain is built from TRBV30 and TRBJ1-5; no clear D gene. The CDR3 extends over 13 amino acids. With 0 bases removed from V and 0 bases from J, the gap between germline ends came to 3 bases. CDR1 is GTSNPN, CDR2 SVGIG, per germline (reference sequence). CDR3 in DNA: TGTGCCTGGAGTGTAGGTAGCAATCAGCCCCAGCATTTT. It codes for CAWSVGSNQPQHF.

This chain connects TRBV29-1 to TRBJ2-7, with 8 bases matching TRBD1. CDR3 size: 12 residues. V trimming: 8 bases; J trimming: 3 bases; junction bases outside the gene matches: 6. The germline V gene encodes CDR1 SQVTM and CDR2 ANQGSEA. Here the CDR3 reads CSTRTGNYEQYF. DNA of the CDR3: TGCAGCACCCGGACAGGGAACTACGAGCAGTACTTC.

The chain couples TRBV30 to TRBJ1-1; D is ambiguous. V lost 2 bases and J lost 7, with 14 bases in between. CDR1 is GTSNPN and CDR2 is SVGIG in the germline V gene (reference sequence). The CDR3 covers 13 residues. The CDR3 loop reads CAWSTPGRGEAFF. The CDR3 coding sequence is TGTGCCTGGAGTACTCCCGGGCGTGGTGAAGCTTTCTTT.

The chain has TRBV4-1 and TRBJ1-2, with D uncertain. Trimming left V 0 bases short and J 4 bases short, with 9 bases between. This CDR3 region has 14 residues. CDR1 and CDR2 from the germline V gene are MGHRA and YSYEKL. The CDR3 DNA follows: TGCGCCAGCAGCCAAGACGGGGTAGTCTATGGCTACACCTTC. As protein: CASSQDGVVYGYTF.

J is TRBJ1-1 and V is TRBV29-1; 9 nucleotides match TRBD1. V lost 6 bases, J lost 6 bases, and 11 bases stayed unmatched. This CDR3 is 14 amino acids long. Germline loops: CDR1 SQVTM, CDR2 ANQGSEA. In DNA form, the CDR3 reads TGCAGCGTCCACAGACAGGGGGGTACTCCTGAAGCTTTCTTT. This sequence encodes CSVHRQGGTPEAFF. Looking up the rest from reference TRBV29-1 and TRBJ1-1 gives the full variable domain: SAVISQKPSRDICQRGTSLTIQCQVDSQVTMMFWYRQQPGQSLTLIATANQGSEATYESGFVIDKFPISRPNLTFSTLTVSNMSPEDSSIYLCSVHRQGGTPEAFFGQGTRLTVV.

This clone has only a few counts. This sequence joins TRBV29-1 and TRBJ1-4, with D possibly matching TRBD1 (6 bases). Between the trimmed V and J ends, which lost 3 bases and 11 bases, there was a span of 16 bases. Germline CDR1 SQVTM, CDR2 ANQGSEA. The CDR3 is made up of 13 amino acids. CDR3 nucleotide sequence: TGCAGCGTTGATGGGCAGGGGATGGGGAAACTGTTTTTT. Translating it yields CSVDGQGMGKLFF. Full variable domain (rest looked up from reference TRBV29-1 and TRBJ1-4): SAVISQKPSRDICQRGTSLTIQCQVDSQVTMMFWYRQQPGQSLTLIATANQGSEATYESGFVIDKFPISRPNLTFSTLTVSNMSPEDSSIYLCSVDGQGMGKLFFGSGTQLSVL.

This clone has a handful of counts. The CDR3 loop reads CASSPGQGAYEQYF. The CDR3 coding sequence is TGCGCCAGCAGCCCGGGACAGGGGGCCTACGAGCAGTACTTC. The chain combines TRBV4-3 with TRBJ2-7, with 11 positions matching TRBD1. This CDR3 spans 14 amino acids. Germline trimming cut 4 bases from V and 2 bases from J; bases unmatched to any gene: 1. Looked up from germline, CDR1 is LGHNA and CDR2 is YSLEER.

V usage is TRBV30 and J usage is TRBJ1-6; 10 nucleotides line up with TRBD1. The CDR3 has 18 residues. Per the germline V gene, CDR1 is GTSNPN and CDR2 is SVGIG (reference sequence). Trimming cost V 3 bases and J 3 bases; bases outside gene matches: 11. The CDR3 here is CAWRDPGQGLRYNSPLHF. The CDR3 nucleotides read TGTGCCTGGAGGGATCCGGGACAGGGGCTCCGCTATAATTCACCCCTCCACTTT.

The rearrangement joins TRBV11-2 to TRBJ1-1; 7 nucleotides agree with TRBD1. The germline gives CDR1 SGHAT, CDR2 FQNNGV. The CDR3 has 16 residues. Unmatched junction bases numbered 13, after V lost 8 bases and J lost 1 base. In DNA form, the CDR3 reads TGTGCCAGCCGATCTGGCAGGGGGACAGCGAACACTGAAGCTTTCTTT. It encodes CASRSGRGTANTEAFF.

CDR3 protein: CATSRQIEGTEAFF. As DNA, the CDR3 is TGTGCCACCAGCAGACAAATAGAGGGGACTGAAGCTTTCTTT. The J gene is TRBJ1-1, the V gene TRBV15; a weak D match, TRBD1 (5 bases). CDR3 size: 14 residues. V was shortened by 2 bases and J by 5 bases, with 12 bases between the two germline ends. Germline-derived CDR1 and CDR2 are LNHNV and YYDKDF (reference sequence).

This clone was detected a few times. The gene calls are TRBV29-1 and TRBJ2-6, with no clear D. CDR3 length: 14 amino acids. The germline CDR1 and CDR2 sequences are SQVTM and ANQGSEA. Trimming removed 3 bases at V and 2 bases at J, with 8 bases between. As DNA, the CDR3 is TGCAGCGTTGATCTCGGTGCTGGGGCCAACGTCCTGACTTTC. Its protein product is CSVDLGAGANVLTF.

The chain combines TRBV27 with TRBJ2-1; D unclear. The CDR3 spans 13 residues. With 2 bases removed from V and 4 bases from J, the gap between germline ends came to 6 bases. Germline values: CDR1 MNHEY, CDR2 SMNVEV (reference sequence). CDR3 sequence reads: CASSLDFYNEQFF. Here the CDR3 DNA reads TGTGCCAGCAGTTTAGACTTTTACAATGAGCAGTTCTTC.

The chain has TRBV10-3 and TRBJ2-1, with D tentatively TRBD2 (5 bases). The CDR3 has 13 amino acids. Germline CDR1 is ENHRY and CDR2 is SYGVKD. Trimming cost V 8 bases and J 5 bases, with 13 bases left between them. CDR3: CAILREMHNEQFF. For the CDR3, the DNA is TGTGCCATCTTAAGGGAGATGCACAATGAGCAGTTCTTC.

V gene TRBV30 combines with J gene TRBJ2-3; unclear D gene. CDR1 and CDR2 from the germline V gene are GTSNPN and SVGIG (reference sequence). CDR3 length equals 12 residues. Trimming pared 5 bases from V and 1 base from J, leaving 7 bases between. CDR3 amino acids: CAWGRGTDTQYF. The CDR3 region has the DNA TGTGCCTGGGGACGGGGCACAGATACGCAGTATTTT.

This rearrangement joins TRBV2 to TRBJ2-1; D call uncertain. The CDR3 consists of 12 residues. Trimming took 8 bases from V and 3 from J, leaving 8 bases between them. From germline, CDR1 is SNHLY and CDR2 FYNNEI. CDR3 region: CASGWDYNEQFF. The DNA of the CDR3 is TGTGCCAGCGGATGGGACTACAATGAGCAGTTCTTC.

The rearrangement links TRBV29-1 to TRBJ1-2, with D unresolved. Trimming left V 1 base short and J 10 bases short, with 7 bases between. The V gene's germline CDR1 is SQVTM and CDR2 ANQGSEA. The CDR3 is made up of 10 amino acids. The CDR3 DNA sequence: TGCAGCGTTGAAGCCGTCCTCTACACCTTC. It is translated as CSVEAVLYTF. The full variable domain, its missing parts supplied by reference TRBV29-1 and TRBJ1-2, is SAVISQKPSRDICQRGTSLTIQCQVDSQVTMMFWYRQQPGQSLTLIATANQGSEATYESGFVIDKFPISRPNLTFSTLTVSNMSPEDSSIYLCSVEAVLYTFGSGTRLTVV.

J is TRBJ2-5 and V is TRBV7-6; 11 bases map to TRBD1. Germline V lookup: CDR1 SGHVS, CDR2 FNYEAQ. V lost 4 bases and J lost 5; bases outside the gene matches: 6. CDR3 length: 15 residues. CDR3 region: CASSSRDRGWETQYF. CDR3 coding DNA: TGTGCCAGCAGCTCCAGGGACAGGGGGTGGGAGACCCAGTACTTC.

V gene TRBV6-6 combines with J gene TRBJ2-5; 7 bases match TRBD1. J lost 2 bases, V lost 4 bases, and 4 bases had no gene match. The CDR3 is made up of 14 amino acids. The germline V gene has CDR1 MNHNY and CDR2 SVGAGI (reference sequence). CDR3 coding DNA: TGTGCCAGCAGTTCATCGGGACAGCAAGAGACCCAGTACTTC. Amino acid sequence: CASSSSGQQETQYF.